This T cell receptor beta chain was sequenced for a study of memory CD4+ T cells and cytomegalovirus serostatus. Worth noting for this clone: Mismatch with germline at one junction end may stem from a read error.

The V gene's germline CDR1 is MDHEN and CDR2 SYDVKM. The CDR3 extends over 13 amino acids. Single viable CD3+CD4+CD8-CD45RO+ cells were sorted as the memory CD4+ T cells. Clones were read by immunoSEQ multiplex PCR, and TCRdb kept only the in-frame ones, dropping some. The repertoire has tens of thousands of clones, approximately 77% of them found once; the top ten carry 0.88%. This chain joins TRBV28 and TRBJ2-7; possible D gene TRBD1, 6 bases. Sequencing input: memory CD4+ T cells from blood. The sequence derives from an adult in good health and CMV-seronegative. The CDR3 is CASSLTATGGLGF. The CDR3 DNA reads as TGTGCCAGCAGTTTGACGGCGACTGGGGGCTTGGGATTC.